This TCR beta chain was sequenced for a study of blood T cell repertoires in COVID-19. About the research overall: In each case, the material was cDNA or gDNA derived from T cells, B-cell-depleted T cells, or PBMCs.

Sequencing was performed with immunoSEQ multiplex PCR; in TCRdb, only in-frame clones are kept and a portion is missing. The table records 35,000 to 50,000 clones, approximately 85% of them present only once. The source of this sequence is a human donor in a cohort sampled during active COVID-19. Sequencing was carried out using peripheral blood.

The CDR3 loop reads CAWSVPPRNEQFF. The CDR3 DNA sequence: TGTGCCTGGAGTGTACCCCCCCGGAATGAGCAGTTCTTC. This rearrangement joins TRBV30 to TRBJ2-1; D is undetermined. Between the trimmed V and J ends, which lost 0 bases and 7 bases, there was a span of 10 bases. The length of the CDR3 is 13 residues. In germline, CDR1 is GTSNPN, CDR2 SVGIG (reference sequence).